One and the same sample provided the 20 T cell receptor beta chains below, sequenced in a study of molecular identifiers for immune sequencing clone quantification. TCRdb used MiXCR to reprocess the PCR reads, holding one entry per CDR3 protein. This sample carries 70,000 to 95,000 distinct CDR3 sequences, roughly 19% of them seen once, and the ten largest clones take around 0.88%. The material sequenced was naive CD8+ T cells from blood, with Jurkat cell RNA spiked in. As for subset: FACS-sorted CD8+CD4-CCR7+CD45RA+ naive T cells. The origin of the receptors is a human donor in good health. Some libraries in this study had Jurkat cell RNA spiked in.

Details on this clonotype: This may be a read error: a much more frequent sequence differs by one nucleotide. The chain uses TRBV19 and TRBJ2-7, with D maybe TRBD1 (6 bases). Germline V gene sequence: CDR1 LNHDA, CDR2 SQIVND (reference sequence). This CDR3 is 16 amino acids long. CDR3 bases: TGTGCCAGCAGTATTGCGGGTGGGACACGAAGTTACGAGCAGTACGTC. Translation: CASSIAGGTRSYEQYV.

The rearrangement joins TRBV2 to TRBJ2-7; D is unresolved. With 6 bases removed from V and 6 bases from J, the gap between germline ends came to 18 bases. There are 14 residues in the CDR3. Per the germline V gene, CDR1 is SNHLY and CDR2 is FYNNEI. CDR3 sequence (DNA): TGTGCCAGCAGCCCATCGGTGAGAGGTGCCGAGCAGTACTTC. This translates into CASSPSVRGAEQYF.

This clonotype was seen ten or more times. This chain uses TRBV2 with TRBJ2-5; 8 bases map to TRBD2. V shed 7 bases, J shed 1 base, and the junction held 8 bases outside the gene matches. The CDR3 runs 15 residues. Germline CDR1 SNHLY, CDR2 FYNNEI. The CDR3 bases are TGTGCCAGCACTTGGAGCGGGGGCCCCCAAGAGACCCAGTACTTC. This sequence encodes CASTWSGGPQETQYF.

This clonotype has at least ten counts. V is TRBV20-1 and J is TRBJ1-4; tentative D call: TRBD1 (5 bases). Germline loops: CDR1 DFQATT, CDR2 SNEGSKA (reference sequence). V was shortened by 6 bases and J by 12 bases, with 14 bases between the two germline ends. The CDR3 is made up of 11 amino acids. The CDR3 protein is CSAPGFGELFF. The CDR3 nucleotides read TGCAGTGCCCCAGGGTTCGGGGAACTGTTTTTT.

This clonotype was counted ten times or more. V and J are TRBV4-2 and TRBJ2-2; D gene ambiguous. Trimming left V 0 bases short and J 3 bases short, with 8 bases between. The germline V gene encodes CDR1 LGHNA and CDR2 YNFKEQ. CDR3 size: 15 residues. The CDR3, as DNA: TGTGCCAGCAGCCAAGATTGGACGTACACCGGGGAGCTGTTTTTT. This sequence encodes CASSQDWTYTGELFF.

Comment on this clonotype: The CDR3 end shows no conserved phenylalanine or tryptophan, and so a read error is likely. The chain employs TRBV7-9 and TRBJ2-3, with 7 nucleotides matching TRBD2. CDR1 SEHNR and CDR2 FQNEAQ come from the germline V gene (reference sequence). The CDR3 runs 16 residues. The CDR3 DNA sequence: TGTGCCAGTAGCTTAGAAACAGCGGGGTATACAGATACGCAGTATCTT. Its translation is CASSLETAGYTDTQYL.

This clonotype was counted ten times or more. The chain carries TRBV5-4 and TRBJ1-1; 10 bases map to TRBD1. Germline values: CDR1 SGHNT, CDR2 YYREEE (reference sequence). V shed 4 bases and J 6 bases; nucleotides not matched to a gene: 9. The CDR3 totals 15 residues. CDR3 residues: CASSPRQGASPEAFF. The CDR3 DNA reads TGTGCCAGCAGCCCTCGACAGGGGGCTTCCCCTGAAGCTTTCTTT.

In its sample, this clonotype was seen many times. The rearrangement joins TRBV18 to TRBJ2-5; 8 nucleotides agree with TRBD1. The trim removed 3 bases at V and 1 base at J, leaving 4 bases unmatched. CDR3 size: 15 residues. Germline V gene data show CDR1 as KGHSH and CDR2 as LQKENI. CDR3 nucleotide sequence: TGTGCCAGCTCACCCCGGGACAGGAGCCAAGAGACCCAGTACTTC. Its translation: CASSPRDRSQETQYF. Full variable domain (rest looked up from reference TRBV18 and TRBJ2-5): NAGVMQNPRHLVRRRGQEARLRCSPMKGHSHVYWYRQLPEEGLKFMVYLQKENIIDESGMPKERFSAEFPKEGPSILRIQQVVRGDSAAYFCASSPRDRSQETQYFGPGTRLLVL.

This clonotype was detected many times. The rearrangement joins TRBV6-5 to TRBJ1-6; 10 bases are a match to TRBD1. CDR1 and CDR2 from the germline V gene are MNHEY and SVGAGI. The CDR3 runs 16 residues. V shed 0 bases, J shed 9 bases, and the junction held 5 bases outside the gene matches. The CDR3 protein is CASSYSIGQGVSPLHF. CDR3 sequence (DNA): TGTGCCAGCAGTTACTCGATCGGACAGGGGGTTTCACCCCTCCACTTT.

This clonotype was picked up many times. CDR3 sequence: CSVPTSGTGELFF. The CDR3 DNA reads TGCAGCGTTCCTACTAGCGGTACCGGGGAGCTGTTTTTT. The chain is built from TRBV29-1 and TRBJ2-2, with 8 bases fitting TRBD2. Germline lookup yields CDR1 SQVTM and CDR2 ANQGSEA. This CDR3 contains 13 residues. The V gene end was trimmed by 5 bases and the J gene end by 5 bases; junction bases not matched to a gene: 4.

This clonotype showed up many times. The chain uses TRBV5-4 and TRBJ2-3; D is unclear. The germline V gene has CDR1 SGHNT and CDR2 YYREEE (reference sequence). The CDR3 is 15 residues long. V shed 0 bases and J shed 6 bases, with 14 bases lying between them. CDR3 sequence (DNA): TGTGCCAGCAGCTTGGAGCGAGGCCCCCGGGATACGCAGTATTTT. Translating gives CASSLERGPRDTQYF.

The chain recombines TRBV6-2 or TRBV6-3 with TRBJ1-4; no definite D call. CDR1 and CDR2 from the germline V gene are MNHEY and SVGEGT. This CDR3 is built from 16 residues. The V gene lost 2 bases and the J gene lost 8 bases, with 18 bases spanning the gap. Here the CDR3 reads CASSYDPDGPREKLFF. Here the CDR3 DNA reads TGTGCCAGCAGTTACGATCCGGACGGACCGAGGGAAAAACTGTTTTTT.

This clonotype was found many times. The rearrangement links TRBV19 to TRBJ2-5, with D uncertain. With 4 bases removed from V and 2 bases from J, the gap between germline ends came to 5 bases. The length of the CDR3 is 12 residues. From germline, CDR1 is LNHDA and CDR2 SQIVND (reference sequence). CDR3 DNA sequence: TGTGCCAGTAGTACGAGACAAGAGACCCAGTACTTC. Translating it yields CASSTRQETQYF.

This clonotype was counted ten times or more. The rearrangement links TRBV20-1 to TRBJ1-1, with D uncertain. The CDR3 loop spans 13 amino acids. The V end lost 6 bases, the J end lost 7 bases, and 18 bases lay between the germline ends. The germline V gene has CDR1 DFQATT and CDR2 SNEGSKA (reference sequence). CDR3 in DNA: TGCAGTGCCGAAACTACAAACTCCTATGAAGCTTTCTTT. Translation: CSAETTNSYEAFF.

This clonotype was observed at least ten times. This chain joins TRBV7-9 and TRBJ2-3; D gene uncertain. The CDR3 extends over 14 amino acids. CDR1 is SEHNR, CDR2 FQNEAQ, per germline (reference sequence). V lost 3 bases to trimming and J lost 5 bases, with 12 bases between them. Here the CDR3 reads CASSFRPGQDTQYF. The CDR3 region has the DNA TGTGCCAGCAGCTTTCGCCCTGGTCAAGATACGCAGTATTTT.

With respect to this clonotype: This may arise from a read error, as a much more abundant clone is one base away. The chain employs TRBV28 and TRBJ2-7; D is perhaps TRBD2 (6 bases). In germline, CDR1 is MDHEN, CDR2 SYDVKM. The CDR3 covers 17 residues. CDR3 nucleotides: TGTGCCAGCACCACTTCTTACGGGAGTATTAACTCCTGCGAGCAGTACTTC. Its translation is CASTTSYGSINSCEQYF.

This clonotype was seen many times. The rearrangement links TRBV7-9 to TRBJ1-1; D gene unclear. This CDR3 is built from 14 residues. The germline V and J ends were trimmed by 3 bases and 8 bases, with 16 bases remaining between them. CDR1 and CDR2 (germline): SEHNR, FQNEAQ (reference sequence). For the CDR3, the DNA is TGTGCCAGCAGCTTCTCCAACACCTACTTGGAAGCTTTCTTT. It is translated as CASSFSNTYLEAFF. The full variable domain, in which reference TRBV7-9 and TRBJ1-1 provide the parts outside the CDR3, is DTGVSQNPRHKITKRGQNVTFRCDPISEHNRLYWYRQTLGQGPEFLTYFQNEAQLEKSRLLSDRFSAERPKGSFSTLEIQRTEQGDSAMYLCASSFSNTYLEAFFGQGTRLTVV.

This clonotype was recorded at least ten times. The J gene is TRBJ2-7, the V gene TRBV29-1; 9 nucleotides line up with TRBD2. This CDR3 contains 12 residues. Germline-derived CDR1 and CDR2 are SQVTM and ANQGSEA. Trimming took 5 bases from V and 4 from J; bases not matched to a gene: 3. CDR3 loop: CSVRGREYEQYF. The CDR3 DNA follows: TGCAGCGTTCGCGGGAGGGAGTACGAGCAGTACTTC.

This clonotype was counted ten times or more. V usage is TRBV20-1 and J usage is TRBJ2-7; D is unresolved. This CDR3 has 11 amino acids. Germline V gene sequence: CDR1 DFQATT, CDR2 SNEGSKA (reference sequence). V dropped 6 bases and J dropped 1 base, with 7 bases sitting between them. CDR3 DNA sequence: TGCAGTGCGGGAATTTCCTACGAGCAGTACTTC. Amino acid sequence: CSAGISYEQYF.

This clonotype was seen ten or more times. CDR3 region: CASSQRTGVYNEQFF. CDR3 DNA: TGTGCCAGCAGCCAAAGGACAGGGGTCTACAATGAGCAGTTCTTC. The V gene is TRBV5-6, the J gene TRBJ2-1; 9 positions agree with TRBD1. Germline loops: CDR1 SGHDT, CDR2 YYEEEE. The CDR3 spans 15 residues. The V segment lost 4 bases and the J segment 3 bases; nucleotides outside the gene matches: 5.